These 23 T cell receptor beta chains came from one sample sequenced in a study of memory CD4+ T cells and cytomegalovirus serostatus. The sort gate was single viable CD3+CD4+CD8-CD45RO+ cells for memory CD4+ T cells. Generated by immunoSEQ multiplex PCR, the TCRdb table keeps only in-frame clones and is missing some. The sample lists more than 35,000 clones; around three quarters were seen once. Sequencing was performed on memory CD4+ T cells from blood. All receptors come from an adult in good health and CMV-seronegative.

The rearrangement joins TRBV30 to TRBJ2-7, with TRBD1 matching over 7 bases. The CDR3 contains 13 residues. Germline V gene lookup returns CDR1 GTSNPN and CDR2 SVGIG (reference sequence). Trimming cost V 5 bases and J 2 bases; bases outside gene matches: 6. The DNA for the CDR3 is TGTGCCTGGGCCGGACAGGCGACCTACGAGCAGTACTTC. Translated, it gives CAWAGQATYEQYF.

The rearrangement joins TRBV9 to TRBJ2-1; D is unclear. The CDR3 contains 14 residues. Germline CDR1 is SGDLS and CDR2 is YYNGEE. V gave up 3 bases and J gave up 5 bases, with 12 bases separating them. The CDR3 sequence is CASSARYQNNEQFF. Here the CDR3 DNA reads TGTGCCAGCAGCGCCCGATATCAGAACAATGAGCAGTTCTTC.

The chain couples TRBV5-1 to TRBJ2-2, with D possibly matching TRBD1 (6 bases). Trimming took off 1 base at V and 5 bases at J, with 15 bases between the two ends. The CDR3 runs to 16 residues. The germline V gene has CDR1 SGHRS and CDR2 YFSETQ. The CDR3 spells CASSLHTGSATGELFF. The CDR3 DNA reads TGCGCCAGCAGCTTGCATACAGGGTCGGCGACCGGGGAGCTGTTTTTT.

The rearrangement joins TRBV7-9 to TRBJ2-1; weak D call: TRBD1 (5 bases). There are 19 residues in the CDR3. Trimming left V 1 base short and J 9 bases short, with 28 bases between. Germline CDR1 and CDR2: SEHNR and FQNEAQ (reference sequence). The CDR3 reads CASSLVGVLGSRVGGEQFF. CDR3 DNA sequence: TGTGCCAGCAGCTTAGTTGGGGTGTTGGGCTCCAGGGTAGGTGGTGAGCAGTTCTTC.

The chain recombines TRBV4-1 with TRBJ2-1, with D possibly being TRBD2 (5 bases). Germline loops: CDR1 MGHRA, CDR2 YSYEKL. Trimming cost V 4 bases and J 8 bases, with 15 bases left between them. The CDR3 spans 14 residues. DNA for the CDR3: TGCGCCAGCAGCCCCGGGGTAGCAGCCTATGAGCAGTTCTTC. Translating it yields CASSPGVAAYEQFF.

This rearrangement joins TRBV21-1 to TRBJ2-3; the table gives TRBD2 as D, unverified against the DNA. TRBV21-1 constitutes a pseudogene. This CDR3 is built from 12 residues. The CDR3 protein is CASTEDSDTQYF. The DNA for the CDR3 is TGTGCCAGCACCGAGGATTCAGATACGCAGTATTTT.

The CDR3 is CAWSVAQGYHGYTF. The CDR3 coding sequence is TGTGCCTGGAGTGTCGCACAGGGGTATCATGGCTACACCTTC. The chain uses TRBV30 and TRBJ1-2; 7 bases agree with TRBD1. This CDR3 contains 14 residues. CDR1 is GTSNPN and CDR2 is SVGIG in the germline V gene (reference sequence). V trimming: 0 bases; J trimming: 6 bases; junction bases outside the gene matches: 7.

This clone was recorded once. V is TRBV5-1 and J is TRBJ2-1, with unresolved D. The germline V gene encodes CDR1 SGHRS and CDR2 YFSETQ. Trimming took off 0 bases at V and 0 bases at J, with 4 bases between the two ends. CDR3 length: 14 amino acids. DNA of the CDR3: TGCGCCAGCAGCTTGGAGAACTCCTACAATGAGCAGTTCTTC. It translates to CASSLENSYNEQFF. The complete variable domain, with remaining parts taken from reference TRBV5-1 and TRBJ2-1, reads KAGVTQTPRYLIKTRGQQVTLSCSPISGHRSVSWYQQTPGQGLQFLFEYFSETQRNKGNFPGRFSGRQFSNSRSEMNVSTLELGDSALYLCASSLENSYNEQFFGPGTRLTVL.

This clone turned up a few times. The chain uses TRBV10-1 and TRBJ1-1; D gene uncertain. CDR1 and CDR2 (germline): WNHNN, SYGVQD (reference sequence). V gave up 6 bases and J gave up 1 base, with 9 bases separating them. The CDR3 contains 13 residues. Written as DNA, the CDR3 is TGCGCCAGCAGGTATGAGCCGAACACTGAAGCTTTCTTT. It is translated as CASRYEPNTEAFF.

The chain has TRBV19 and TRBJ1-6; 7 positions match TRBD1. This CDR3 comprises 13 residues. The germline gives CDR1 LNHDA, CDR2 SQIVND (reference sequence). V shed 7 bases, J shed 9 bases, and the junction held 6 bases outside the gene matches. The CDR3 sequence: CASNQGEVSPLHF. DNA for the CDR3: TGTGCCAGTAACCAGGGGGAGGTTTCACCCCTCCACTTT. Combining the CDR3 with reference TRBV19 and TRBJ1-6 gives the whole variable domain DGGITQSPKYLFRKEGQNVTLSCEQNLNHDAMYWYRQDPGQGLRLIYYSQIVNDFQKGDIAEGYSVSREKKESFPLTVTSAQKNPTAFYLCASNQGEVSPLHFGNGTRLTVT.

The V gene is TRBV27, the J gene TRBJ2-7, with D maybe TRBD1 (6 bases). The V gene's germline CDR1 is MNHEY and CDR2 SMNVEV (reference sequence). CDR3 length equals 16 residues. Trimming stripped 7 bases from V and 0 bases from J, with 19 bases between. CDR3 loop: CASKRGVGTHSYEQYF. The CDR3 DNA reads TGTGCCAGCAAGCGCGGAGTGGGGACACACTCCTACGAGCAGTACTTC.

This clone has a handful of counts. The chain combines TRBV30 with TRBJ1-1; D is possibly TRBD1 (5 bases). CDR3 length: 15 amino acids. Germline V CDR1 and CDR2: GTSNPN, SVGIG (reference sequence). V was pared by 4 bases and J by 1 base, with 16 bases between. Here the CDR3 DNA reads TGTGCCTGGAAGTCTAGGGCAGACAGGAACACTGAAGCTTTCTTT. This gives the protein CAWKSRADRNTEAFF.

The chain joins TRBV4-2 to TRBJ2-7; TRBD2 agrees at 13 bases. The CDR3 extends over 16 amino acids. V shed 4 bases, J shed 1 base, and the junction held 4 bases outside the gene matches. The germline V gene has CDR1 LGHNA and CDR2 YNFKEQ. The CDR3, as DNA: TGTGCCAGCAGCCCAAGACTAGCGGGGGGATCCTACGAGCAGTACTTC. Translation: CASSPRLAGGSYEQYF.

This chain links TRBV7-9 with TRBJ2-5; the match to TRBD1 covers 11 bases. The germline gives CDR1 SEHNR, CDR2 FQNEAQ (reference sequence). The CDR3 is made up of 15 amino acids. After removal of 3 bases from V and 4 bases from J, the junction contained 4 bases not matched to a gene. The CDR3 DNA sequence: TGTGCCAGCAGCTTGGAGGGGACAGGGGGAGAGACCCAGTACTTC. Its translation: CASSLEGTGGETQYF.

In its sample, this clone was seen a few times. CDR3 in DNA: TGTGCCAGCAGTGAACGCCCGGGGGGTGAAAAACTGTTTTTT. This gives the protein CASSERPGGEKLFF. The V call is TRBV6-1, the J call TRBJ1-4; weak D call: TRBD1 (5 bases). Trimming stripped 2 bases from V and 7 bases from J, with 11 bases between. The CDR3 length is 14 residues. CDR1 is MNHNS and CDR2 is SASEGT in the germline V gene.

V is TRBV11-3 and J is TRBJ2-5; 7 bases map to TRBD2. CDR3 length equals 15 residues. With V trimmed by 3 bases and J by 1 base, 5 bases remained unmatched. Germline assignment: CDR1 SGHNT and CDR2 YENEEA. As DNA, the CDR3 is TGTGCCAGCAGCTTCGGCGGGGGAACCCAAGAGACCCAGTACTTC. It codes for CASSFGGGTQETQYF. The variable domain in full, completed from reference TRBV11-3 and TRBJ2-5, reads EAGVVQSPRYKIIEKKQPVAFWCNPISGHNTLYWYLQNLGQGPELLIRYENEEAVDDSQLPKDRFSAERLKGVDSTLKIQPAELGDSAVYLCASSFGGGTQETQYFGPGTRLLVL.

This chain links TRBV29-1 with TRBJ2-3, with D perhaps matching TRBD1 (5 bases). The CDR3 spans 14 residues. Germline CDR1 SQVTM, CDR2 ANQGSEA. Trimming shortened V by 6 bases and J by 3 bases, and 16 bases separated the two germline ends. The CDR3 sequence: CSVRLGPGTDTQYF. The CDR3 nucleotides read TGCAGCGTCCGCCTGGGCCCAGGGACAGATACGCAGTATTTT.

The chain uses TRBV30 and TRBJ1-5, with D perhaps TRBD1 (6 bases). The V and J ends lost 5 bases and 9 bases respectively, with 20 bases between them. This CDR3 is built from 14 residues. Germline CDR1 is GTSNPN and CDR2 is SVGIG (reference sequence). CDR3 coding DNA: TGTGCCTGGGGACCGGGACACCCGGGAACGCCCCAGCATTTT. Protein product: CAWGPGHPGTPQHF. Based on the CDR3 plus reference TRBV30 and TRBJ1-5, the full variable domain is SQTIHQWPATLVQPVGSPLSLECTVEGTSNPNLYWYRQAAGRGLQLLFYSVGIGQISSEVPQNLSASRPQDRQFILSSKKLLLSDSGFYLCAWGPGHPGTPQHFGDGTRLSIL.

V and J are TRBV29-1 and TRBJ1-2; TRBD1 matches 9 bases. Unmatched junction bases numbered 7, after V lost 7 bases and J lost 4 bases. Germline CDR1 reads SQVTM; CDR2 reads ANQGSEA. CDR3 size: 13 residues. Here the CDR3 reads CSASGTGPYGYTF. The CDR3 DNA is TGCAGCGCTTCTGGGACAGGGCCCTATGGCTACACCTTC.

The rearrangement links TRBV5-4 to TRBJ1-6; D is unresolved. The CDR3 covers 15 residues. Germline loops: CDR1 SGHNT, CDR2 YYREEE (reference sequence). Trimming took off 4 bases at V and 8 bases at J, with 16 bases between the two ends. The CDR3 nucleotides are TGTGCCAGCAGCCCCATCCATGGACCTCATTCACCCCTCCACTTT. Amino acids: CASSPIHGPHSPLHF.

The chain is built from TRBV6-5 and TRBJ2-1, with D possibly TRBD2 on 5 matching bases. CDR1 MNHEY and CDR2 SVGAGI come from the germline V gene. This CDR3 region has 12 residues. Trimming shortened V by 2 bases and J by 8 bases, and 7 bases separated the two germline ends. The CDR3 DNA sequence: TGTGCCAGCAGTTACATCGGGGATGAGCAGTTCTTC. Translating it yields CASSYIGDEQFF.

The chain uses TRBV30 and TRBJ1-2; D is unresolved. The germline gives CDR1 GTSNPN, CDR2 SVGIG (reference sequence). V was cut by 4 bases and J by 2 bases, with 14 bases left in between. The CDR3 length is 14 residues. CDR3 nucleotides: TGTGCCTGGACCTTTTTGGGAATCAACTATGGCTACACCTTC. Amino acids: CAWTFLGINYGYTF.

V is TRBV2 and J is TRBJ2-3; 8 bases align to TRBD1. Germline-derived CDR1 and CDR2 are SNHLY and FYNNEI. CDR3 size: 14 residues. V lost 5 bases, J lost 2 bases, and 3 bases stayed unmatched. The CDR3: CASSLTGVTDTQYF. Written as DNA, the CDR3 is TGTGCCAGCAGTCTGACAGGGGTCACAGATACGCAGTATTTT.